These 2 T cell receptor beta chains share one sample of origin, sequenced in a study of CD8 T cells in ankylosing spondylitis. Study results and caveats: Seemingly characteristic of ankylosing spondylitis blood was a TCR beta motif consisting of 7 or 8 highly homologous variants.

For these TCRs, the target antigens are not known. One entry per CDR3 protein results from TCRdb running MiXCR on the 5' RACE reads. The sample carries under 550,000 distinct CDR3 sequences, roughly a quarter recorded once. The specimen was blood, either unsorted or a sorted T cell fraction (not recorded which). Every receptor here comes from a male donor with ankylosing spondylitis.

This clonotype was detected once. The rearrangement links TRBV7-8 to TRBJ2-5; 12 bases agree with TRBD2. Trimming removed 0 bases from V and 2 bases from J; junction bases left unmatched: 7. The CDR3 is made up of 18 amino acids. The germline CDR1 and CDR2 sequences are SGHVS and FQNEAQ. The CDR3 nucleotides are TGTGCCAGCAGCTTAGCGCGGACTAGCGGGGCGACGCAAGAGACCCAGTACTTC. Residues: CASSLARTSGATQETQYF.

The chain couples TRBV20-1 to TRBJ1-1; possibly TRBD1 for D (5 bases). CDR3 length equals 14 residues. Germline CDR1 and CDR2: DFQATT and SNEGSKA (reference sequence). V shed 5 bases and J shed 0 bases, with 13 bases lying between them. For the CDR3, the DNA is TGCAGTGCTGGAACTCCAGGGTTGAACACTGAAGCTTTCTTT. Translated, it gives CSAGTPGLNTEAFF.